The entry that follows covers one T cell receptor beta chain sequence. What it recognizes is unknown. Data came from immunoSEQ multiplex PCR; TCRdb stores just in-frame clones and leaves some out. Here the sample spans 2,100,000 or so clones, under 97% being singletons. The CDR3 has 9 residues. V was cut by 9 bases and J by 10 bases, with 7 bases left in between. The data derive from a study of shared clonotypes between healthy human individuals. Study summary: Donor composition was two women and a few men, aged 18 to 49.

Study conclusions and caveats: Naive subsets generally had larger estimated richness than memory subsets. Clonotype sharing across donors was expected to vary with sequencing depth.

J is TRBJ1-5 and V is TRBV23-1; D is unresolved. TRBV23-1 is flagged as an ORF with uncertain function. The specimen sequenced was naive CD4+ T cells sorted from blood. As to subset: CD45RA+ positively selected. The TCR was taken from a man between 18 and 29 years old in good health. For the CDR3, the DNA is TGCGCCAGACTATTCCCCCAGCATTTT. Amino acids: CARLFPQHF.